The next 10 T cell receptor beta chains were all read from a single sample in a study of OX40 agonist ivuxolimab in advanced cancers. Method: immunoSEQ multiplex PCR; TCRdb's copy keeps in-frame clones and lacks some. The sample lists 70,000 or so clones, 65% to 90% seen once, with about 1.1% in the top ten. The material sequenced was CD4+ or CD8+ T cells sorted from blood, taken in a trial of the OX40 agonist ivuxolimab. The receptors were gathered from an adult with an advanced solid tumor such as melanoma, head and neck, liver or kidney cancer.

The rearrangement joins TRBV4-1 to TRBJ2-7, with 9 bases identical to TRBD1. Unmatched junction bases numbered 8, after V lost 0 bases and J lost 2 bases. The CDR3 consists of 17 residues. Germline V gene sequence: CDR1 MGHRA, CDR2 YSYEKL. CDR3 coding DNA: TGCGCCAGCAGCCAAGACTTCAGGACAGGGGATGCCTACGAGCAGTACTTC. This gives the protein CASSQDFRTGDAYEQYF.

The rearrangement links TRBV11-3 to TRBJ1-6, with TRBD1 matching over 7 bases. CDR3 size: 13 residues. Germline V gene lookup returns CDR1 SGHNT and CDR2 YENEEA. The J segment lost 7 bases and the V segment lost 5 bases, leaving 2 bases of the junction unmatched. The DNA for the CDR3 is TGTGCCAGCAGCCGGGACAGAAATTCACCCCTCCACTTT. Its protein is CASSRDRNSPLHF.

In DNA form, the CDR3 reads TGCAGCGTTGGAGAGGGGGCTGGTGGAGCTTTCTTT. Translating gives CSVGEGAGGAFF. The chain employs TRBV29-1 and TRBJ1-1; 7 nucleotides align to TRBD1. V trimming: 4 bases; J trimming: 10 bases; junction bases outside the gene matches: 9. Per the germline V gene, CDR1 is SQVTM and CDR2 is ANQGSEA. CDR3 length: 12 residues.

V and J are TRBV4-1 and TRBJ1-2; D is undetermined. The CDR3 consists of 14 residues. V dropped 0 bases and J dropped 8 bases, with 13 bases sitting between them. Germline V CDR1 and CDR2: MGHRA, YSYEKL. CDR3 coding DNA: TGCGCCAGCAGCCAAGAGGGTTATCCTTTGGGCTACACCTTC. It yields the protein CASSQEGYPLGYTF.

This clone was observed a handful of times. The gene calls are TRBV6-5 and TRBJ1-5; 8 bases are shared with TRBD1. The germline V gene has CDR1 MNHEY and CDR2 SVGAGI. The J segment lost 2 bases and the V segment lost 5 bases, leaving 5 bases of the junction unmatched. CDR3 length: 15 amino acids. The CDR3 DNA reads as TGTGCCAGCAGTGCCGGACAGGGAGGCAATCAGCCCCAGCATTTT. As protein: CASSAGQGGNQPQHF.

This clone was seen only once. The chain couples TRBV15 to TRBJ1-6; 7 bases are a match to TRBD1. From germline, CDR1 is LNHNV and CDR2 YYDKDF (reference sequence). V trimming: 4 bases; J trimming: 7 bases; junction bases outside the gene matches: 4. The CDR3 is 14 amino acids. The CDR3 reads CATSTRTGNSPLHF. CDR3 coding DNA: TGTGCCACCAGCACGCGGACAGGAAATTCACCCCTCCACTTT.

This clone is a singleton in its sample. CDR3 amino acids: CASSYKRDHEQYF. The CDR3 DNA reads TGTGCCAGCAGCTATAAGCGGGACCACGAGCAGTACTTC. The V call is TRBV7-2, the J call TRBJ2-7; 7 nucleotides agree with TRBD2. Germline CDR1 is SGHTA and CDR2 is FQGNSA. The CDR3 is 13 amino acids. With V trimmed by 4 bases and J by 5 bases, 5 bases remained unmatched.

The chain recombines TRBV4-1 with TRBJ2-7; 9 bases align to TRBD1. The CDR3 sequence is 14 residues long. Trimming took 5 bases from V and 3 from J; bases not matched to a gene: 5. Per germline, CDR1 MGHRA and CDR2 YSYEKL. The CDR3 is CASSLGQGYYEQYF. The CDR3 DNA reads as TGCGCCAGCAGCTTAGGACAGGGGTACTACGAGCAGTACTTC.

The chain is built from TRBV2 and TRBJ2-7, with a weak D call TRBD1 (7 bases). The V gene's germline CDR1 is SNHLY and CDR2 FYNNEI. The CDR3 extends over 17 amino acids. Trimming removed 10 bases at V and 0 bases at J, with 25 bases between. CDR3 DNA sequence: TGTGCCACCCAGCAGGGGAGAGGGCGGGACAGCTCCTACGAGCAGTACTTC. This sequence encodes CATQQGRGRDSSYEQYF. Full variable domain (rest looked up from reference TRBV2 and TRBJ2-7): EPEVTQTPSHQVTQMGQEVILRCVPISNHLYFYWYRQILGQKVEFLVSFYNNEISEKSEIFDDQFSVERPDGSNFTLKIRSTKLEDSAMYFCATQQGRGRDSSYEQYFGPGTRLTVT.

The genes are TRBV4-3 and TRBJ1-4; D gene uncertain. V was clipped by 1 base and J by 0 bases, with 15 bases between them. CDR1 and CDR2 (germline): LGHNA, YSLEER. The CDR3 loop spans 18 amino acids. Here the CDR3 reads CASSQVPPAAATNEKLFF. CDR3 sequence (DNA): TGCGCCAGCAGCCAAGTTCCCCCGGCCGCTGCAACTAATGAAAAACTGTTTTTT.